The T cell receptor beta chain under discussion was sequenced for a study of cytomegalovirus exposure and HLA in healthy donors. Study results and caveats: For most subjects, TCR beta sequences were reported to predict HLA-A and HLA-B alleles with accuracy.

60 Vbeta and 13 Jbeta primers were used in PCR. This table comes from immunoSEQ multiplex PCR, and its TCRdb copy is limited to in-frame clones, with some not included. The sample records more than 45,000 clones, around three quarters being singletons. As for this clone: Antigen specificity is unknown.

This CDR3 spans 14 amino acids. V shed 1 base and J shed 2 bases, with 7 bases lying between them. Germline V lookup: CDR1 SGHVS, CDR2 FQNEAQ. The V call is TRBV7-8, the J call TRBJ2-3; D is ambiguous. Sequences were obtained from PBMCs. This receptor was identified in an older woman in good health and CMV-seropositive. The CDR3: CASSLERVTDTQYF. The CDR3 nucleotides are TGTGCCAGCAGCTTAGAGCGTGTCACAGATACGCAGTATTTT. Based on the CDR3 plus reference TRBV7-8 and TRBJ2-3, the full variable domain is GAGVSQSPRYKVAKRGQDVALRCDPISGHVSLFWYQQALGQGPEFLTYFQNEAQLDKSGLPSDRFFAERPEGSVSTLKIQRTQQEDSAVYLCASSLERVTDTQYFGPGTRLTVL.